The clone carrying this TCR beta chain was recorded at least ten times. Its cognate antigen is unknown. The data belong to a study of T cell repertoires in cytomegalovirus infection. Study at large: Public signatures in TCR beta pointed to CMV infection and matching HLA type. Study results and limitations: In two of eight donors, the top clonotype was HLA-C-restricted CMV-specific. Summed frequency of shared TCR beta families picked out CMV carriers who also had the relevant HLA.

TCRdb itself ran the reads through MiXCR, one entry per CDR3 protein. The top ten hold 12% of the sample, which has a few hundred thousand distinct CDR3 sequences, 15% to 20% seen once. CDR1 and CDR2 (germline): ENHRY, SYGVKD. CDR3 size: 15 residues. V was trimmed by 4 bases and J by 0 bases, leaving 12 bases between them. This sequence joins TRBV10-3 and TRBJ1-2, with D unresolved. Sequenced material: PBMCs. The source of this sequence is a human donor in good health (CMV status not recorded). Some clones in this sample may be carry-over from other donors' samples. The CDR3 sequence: CAISVFESANYGYTF. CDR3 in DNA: TGTGCCATCAGTGTTTTTGAGTCCGCTAACTATGGCTACACCTTC.